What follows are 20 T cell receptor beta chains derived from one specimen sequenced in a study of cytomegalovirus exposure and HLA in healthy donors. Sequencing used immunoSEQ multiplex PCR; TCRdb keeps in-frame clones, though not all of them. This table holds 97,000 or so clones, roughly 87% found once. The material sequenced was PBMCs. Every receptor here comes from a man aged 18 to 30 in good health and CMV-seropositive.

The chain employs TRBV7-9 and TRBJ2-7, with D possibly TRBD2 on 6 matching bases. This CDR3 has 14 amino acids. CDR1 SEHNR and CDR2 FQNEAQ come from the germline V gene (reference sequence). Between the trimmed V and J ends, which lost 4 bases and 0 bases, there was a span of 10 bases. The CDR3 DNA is TGTGCCAGCAGCTCACGCGGGGACTCCTACGAGCAGTACTTC. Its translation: CASSSRGDSYEQYF.

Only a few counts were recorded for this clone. The CDR3 loop reads CASSMGQGSTEAFF. The CDR3 coding sequence is TGTGCCAGTAGTATGGGACAAGGGAGCACTGAAGCTTTCTTT. This sequence joins TRBV19 and TRBJ1-1; D is perhaps TRBD1 (6 bases). Trimming stripped 3 bases from V and 4 bases from J, with 12 bases between. The CDR3 contains 14 residues. Germline V gene data show CDR1 as LNHDA and CDR2 as SQIVND (reference sequence). Variable domain in full (rest from reference TRBV19 and TRBJ1-1): DGGITQSPKYLFRKEGQNVTLSCEQNLNHDAMYWYRQDPGQGLRLIYYSQIVNDFQKGDIAEGYSVSREKKESFPLTVTSAQKNPTAFYLCASSMGQGSTEAFFGQGTRLTVV.

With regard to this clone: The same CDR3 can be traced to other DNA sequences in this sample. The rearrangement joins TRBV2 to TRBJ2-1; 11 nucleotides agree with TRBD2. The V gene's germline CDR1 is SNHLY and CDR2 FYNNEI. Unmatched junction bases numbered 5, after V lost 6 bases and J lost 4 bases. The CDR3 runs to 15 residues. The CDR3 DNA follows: TGTGCCAGCAGGGAAACTAGCGGGGGTTACAATGAGCAGTTCTTC. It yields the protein CASRETSGGYNEQFF.

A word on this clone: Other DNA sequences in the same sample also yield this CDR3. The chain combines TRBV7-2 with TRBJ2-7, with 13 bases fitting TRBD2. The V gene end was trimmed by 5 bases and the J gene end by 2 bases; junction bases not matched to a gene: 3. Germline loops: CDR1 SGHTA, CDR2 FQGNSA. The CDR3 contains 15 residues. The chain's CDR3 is CASSPLAGGPYEQYF. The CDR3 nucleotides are TGTGCCAGCAGCCCACTAGCGGGGGGGCCCTACGAGCAGTACTTC.

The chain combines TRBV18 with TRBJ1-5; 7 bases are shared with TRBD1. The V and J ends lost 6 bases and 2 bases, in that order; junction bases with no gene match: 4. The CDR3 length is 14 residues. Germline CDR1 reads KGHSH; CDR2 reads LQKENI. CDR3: CASSPGGGNQPQHF. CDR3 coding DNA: TGTGCCAGCTCCCCAGGGGGGGGCAATCAGCCCCAGCATTTT.

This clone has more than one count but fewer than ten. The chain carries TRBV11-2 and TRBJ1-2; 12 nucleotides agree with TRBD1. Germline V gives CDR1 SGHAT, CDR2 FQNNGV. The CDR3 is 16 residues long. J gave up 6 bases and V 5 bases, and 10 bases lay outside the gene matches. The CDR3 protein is CASSPNGDRGLHGYTF. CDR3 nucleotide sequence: TGTGCCAGCAGCCCGAATGGGGACAGGGGGCTGCATGGCTACACCTTC.

CDR3: CASRGGFVANTGELFF. The CDR3 bases are TGTGCCAGCAGAGGAGGCTTCGTGGCGAACACCGGGGAGCTGTTTTTT. This rearrangement joins TRBV25-1 to TRBJ2-2; maybe TRBD2 (5 bases). Between the trimmed V and J ends, which lost 6 bases and 0 bases, there was a span of 14 bases. CDR1 MGHDK and CDR2 SYGVNS come from the germline V gene. The CDR3 spans 16 residues. Full variable domain (outside the CDR3, taken from reference TRBV25-1 and TRBJ2-2): EADIYQTPRYLVIGTGKKITLECSQTMGHDKMYWYQQDPGMELHLIHYSYGVNSTEKGDLSSESTVSRIRTEHFPLTLESARPSHTSQYLCASRGGFVANTGELFFGEGSRLTVL.

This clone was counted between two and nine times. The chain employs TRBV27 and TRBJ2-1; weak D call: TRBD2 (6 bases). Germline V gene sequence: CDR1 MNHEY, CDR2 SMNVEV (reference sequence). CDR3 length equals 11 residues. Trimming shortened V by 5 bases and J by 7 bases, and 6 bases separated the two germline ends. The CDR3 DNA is TGTGCCAGCAGTCGGGGGAATGAGCAGTTCTTC. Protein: CASSRGNEQFF.

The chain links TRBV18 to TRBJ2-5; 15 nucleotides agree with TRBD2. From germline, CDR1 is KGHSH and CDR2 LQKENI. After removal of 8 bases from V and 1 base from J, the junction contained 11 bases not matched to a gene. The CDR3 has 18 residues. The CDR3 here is CASARGTSGGSIQETQYF. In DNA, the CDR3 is TGTGCCAGCGCACGGGGGACTAGCGGGGGGTCTATCCAAGAGACCCAGTACTTC.

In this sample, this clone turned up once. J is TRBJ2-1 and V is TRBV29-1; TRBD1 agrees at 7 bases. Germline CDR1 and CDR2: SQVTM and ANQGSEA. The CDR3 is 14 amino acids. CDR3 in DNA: TGCAGTATTCGGGGACAGCCGTACAAAAATGAGCAGTTCTTC. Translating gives CSIRGQPYKNEQFF.

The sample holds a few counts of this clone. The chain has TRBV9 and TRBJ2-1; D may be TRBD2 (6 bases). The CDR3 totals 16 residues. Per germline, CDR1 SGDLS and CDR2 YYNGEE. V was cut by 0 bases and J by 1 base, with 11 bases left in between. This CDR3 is CASSVGETRSYNEQFF. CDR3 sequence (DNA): TGTGCCAGCAGCGTAGGTGAGACTAGATCCTACAATGAGCAGTTCTTC.

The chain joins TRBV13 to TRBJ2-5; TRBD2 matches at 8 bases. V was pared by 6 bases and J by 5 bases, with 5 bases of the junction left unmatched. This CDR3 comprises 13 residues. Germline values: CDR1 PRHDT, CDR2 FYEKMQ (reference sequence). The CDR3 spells CASSLRLAETQYF. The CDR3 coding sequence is TGTGCCAGCAGTTTACGACTAGCGGAGACCCAGTACTTC.

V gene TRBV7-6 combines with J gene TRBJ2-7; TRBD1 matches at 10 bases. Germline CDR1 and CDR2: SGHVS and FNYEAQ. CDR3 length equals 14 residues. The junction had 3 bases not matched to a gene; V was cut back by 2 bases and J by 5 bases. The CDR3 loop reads CASSLPGTGDEQYF. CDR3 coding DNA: TGTGCCAGCAGCTTACCCGGGACAGGGGACGAGCAGTACTTC.

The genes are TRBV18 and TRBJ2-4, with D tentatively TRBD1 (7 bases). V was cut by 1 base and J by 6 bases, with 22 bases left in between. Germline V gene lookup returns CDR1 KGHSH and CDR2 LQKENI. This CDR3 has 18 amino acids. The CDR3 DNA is TGTGCCAGCTCACCACGTCCGCCTTCGGAGGGGGCCCCAAACATTCAGTACTTC. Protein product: CASSPRPPSEGAPNIQYF. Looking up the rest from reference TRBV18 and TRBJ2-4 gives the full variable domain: NAGVMQNPRHLVRRRGQEARLRCSPMKGHSHVYWYRQLPEEGLKFMVYLQKENIIDESGMPKERFSAEFPKEGPSILRIQQVVRGDSAAYFCASSPRPPSEGAPNIQYFGAGTRLSVL.

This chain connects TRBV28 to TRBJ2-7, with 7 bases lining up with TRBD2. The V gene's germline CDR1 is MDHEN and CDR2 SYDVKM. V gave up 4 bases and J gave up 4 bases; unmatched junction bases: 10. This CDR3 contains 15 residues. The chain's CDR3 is CASSSGGGGRYEQYF. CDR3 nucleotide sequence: TGTGCCAGCAGTTCGGGCGGCGGGGGAAGGTACGAGCAGTACTTC.

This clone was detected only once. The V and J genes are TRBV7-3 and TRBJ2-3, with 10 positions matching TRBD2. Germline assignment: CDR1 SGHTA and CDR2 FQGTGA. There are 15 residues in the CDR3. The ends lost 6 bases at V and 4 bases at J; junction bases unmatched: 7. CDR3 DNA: TGTGCCAGCAGTCCAAGCGGGGGGGCTTCAGATACGCAGTATTTT. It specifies CASSPSGGASDTQYF. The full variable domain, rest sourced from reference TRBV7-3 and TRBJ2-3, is GAGVSQTPSNKVTEKGKYVELRCDPISGHTALYWYRQSLGQGPEFLIYFQGTGAADDSGLPNDRFFAVRPEGSVSTLKIQRTERGDSAVYLCASSPSGGASDTQYFGPGTRLTVL.

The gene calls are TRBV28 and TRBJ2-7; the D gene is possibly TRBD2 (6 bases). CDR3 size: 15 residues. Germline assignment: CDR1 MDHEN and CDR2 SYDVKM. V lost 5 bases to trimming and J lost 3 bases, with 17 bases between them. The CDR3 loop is CASSPPGTFYYEQYF. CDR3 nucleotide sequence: TGTGCCAGCAGTCCGCCAGGGACTTTTTACTACGAGCAGTACTTC.

The CDR3 DNA reads TGTGCCAGCAAATTACAACATCAGCCCCAGCATTTT. Translation gives CASKLQHQPQHF. The chain couples TRBV28 to TRBJ1-5; D remains unclear. The CDR3 runs 12 residues. Trimming stripped 7 bases from V and 5 bases from J, with 9 bases between. Germline CDR1 is MDHEN and CDR2 is SYDVKM.

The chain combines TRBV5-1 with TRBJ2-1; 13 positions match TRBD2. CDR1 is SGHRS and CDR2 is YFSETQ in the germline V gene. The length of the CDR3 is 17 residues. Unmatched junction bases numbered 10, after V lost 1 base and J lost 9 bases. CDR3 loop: CASSLTGTSGTSSEQFF. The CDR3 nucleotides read TGCGCCAGCAGCTTGACCGGGACTAGCGGGACTAGTAGTGAGCAGTTCTTC.

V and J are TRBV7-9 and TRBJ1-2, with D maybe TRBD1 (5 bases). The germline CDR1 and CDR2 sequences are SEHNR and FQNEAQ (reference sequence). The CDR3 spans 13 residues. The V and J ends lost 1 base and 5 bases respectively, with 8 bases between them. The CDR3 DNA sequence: TGTGCCAGCAGCTTAGAACAGGATTATGGCTACACCTTC. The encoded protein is CASSLEQDYGYTF. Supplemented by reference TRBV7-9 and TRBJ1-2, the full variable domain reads DTGVSQNPRHKITKRGQNVTFRCDPISEHNRLYWYRQTLGQGPEFLTYFQNEAQLEKSRLLSDRFSAERPKGSFSTLEIQRTEQGDSAMYLCASSLEQDYGYTFGSGTRLTVV.